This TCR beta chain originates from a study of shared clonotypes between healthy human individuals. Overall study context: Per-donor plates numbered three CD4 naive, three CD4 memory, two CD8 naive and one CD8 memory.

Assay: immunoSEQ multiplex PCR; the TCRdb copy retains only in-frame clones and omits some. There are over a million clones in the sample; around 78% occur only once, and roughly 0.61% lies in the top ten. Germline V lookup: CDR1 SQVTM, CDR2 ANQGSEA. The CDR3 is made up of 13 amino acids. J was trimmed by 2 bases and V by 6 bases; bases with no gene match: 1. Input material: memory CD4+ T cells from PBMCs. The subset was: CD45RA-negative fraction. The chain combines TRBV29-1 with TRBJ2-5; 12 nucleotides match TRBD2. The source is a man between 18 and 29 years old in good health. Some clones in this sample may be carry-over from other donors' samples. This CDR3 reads CSVGTSGQETQYF. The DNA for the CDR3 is TGCAGCGTCGGGACTAGCGGGCAAGAGACCCAGTACTTC.